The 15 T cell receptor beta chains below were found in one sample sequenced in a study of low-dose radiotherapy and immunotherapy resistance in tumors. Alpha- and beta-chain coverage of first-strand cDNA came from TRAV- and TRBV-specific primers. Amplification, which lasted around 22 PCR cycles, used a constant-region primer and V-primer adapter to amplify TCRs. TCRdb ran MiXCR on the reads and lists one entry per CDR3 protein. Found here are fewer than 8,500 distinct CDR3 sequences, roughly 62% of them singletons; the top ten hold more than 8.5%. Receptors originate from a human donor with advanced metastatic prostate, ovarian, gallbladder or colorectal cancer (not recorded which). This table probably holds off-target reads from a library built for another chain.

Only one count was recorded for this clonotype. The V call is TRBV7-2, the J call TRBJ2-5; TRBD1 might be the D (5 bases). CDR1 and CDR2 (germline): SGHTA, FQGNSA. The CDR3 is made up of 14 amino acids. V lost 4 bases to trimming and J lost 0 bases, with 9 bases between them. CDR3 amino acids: CASSSRQYQETQYF. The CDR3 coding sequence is TGTGCCAGCAGCTCCCGACAGTACCAAGAGACCCAGTACTTC.

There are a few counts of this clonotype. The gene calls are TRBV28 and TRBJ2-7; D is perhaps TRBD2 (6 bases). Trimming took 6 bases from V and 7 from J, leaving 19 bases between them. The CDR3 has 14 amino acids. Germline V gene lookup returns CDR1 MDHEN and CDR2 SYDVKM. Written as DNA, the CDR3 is TGTGCCAGCAGCGATGAGGGACTGACGAGAGAGCAGTACTTC. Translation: CASSDEGLTREQYF.

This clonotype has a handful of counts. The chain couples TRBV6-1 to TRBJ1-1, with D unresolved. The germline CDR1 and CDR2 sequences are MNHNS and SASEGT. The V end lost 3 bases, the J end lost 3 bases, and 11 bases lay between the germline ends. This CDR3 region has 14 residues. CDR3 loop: CASSERTDYTEAFF. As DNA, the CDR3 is TGTGCCAGCAGTGAGAGGACGGATTACACTGAAGCTTTCTTT.

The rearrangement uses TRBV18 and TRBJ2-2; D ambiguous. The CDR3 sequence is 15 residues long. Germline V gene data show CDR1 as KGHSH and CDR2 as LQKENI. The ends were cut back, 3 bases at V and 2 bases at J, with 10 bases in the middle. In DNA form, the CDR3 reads TGTGCCAGCTCACCCACGCAGGACAACACCGGGGAGCTGTTTTTT. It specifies CASSPTQDNTGELFF. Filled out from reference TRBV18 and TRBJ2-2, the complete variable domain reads NAGVMQNPRHLVRRRGQEARLRCSPMKGHSHVYWYRQLPEEGLKFMVYLQKENIIDESGMPKERFSAEFPKEGPSILRIQQVVRGDSAAYFCASSPTQDNTGELFFGEGSRLTVL.

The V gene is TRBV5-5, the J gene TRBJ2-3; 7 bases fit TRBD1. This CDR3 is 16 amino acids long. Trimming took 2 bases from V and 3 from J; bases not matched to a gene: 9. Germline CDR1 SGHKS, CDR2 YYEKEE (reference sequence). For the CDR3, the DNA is TGTGCCAGCAGCTTAAGAGGGGACAGACAAACAGATACGCAGTATTTT. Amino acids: CASSLRGDRQTDTQYF.

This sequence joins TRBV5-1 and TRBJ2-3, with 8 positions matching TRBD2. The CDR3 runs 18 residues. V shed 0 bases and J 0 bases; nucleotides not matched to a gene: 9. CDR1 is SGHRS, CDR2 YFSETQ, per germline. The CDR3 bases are TGCGCCAGCAGCTTGGCCGCGGTAGCGGGATTCAGCACAGATACGCAGTATTTT. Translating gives CASSLAAVAGFSTDTQYF.

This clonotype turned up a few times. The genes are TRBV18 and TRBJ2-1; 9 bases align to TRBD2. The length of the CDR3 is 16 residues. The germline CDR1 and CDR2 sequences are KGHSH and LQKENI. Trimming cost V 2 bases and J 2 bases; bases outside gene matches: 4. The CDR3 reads CASSPLTSGTYNEQFF. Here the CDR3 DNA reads TGTGCCAGCTCACCATTGACTAGCGGAACCTACAATGAGCAGTTCTTC.

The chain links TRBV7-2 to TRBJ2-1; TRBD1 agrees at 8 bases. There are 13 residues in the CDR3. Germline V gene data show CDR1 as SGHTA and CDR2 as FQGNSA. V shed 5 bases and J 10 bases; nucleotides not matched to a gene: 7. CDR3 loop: CASSERQGREQFF. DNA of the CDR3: TGTGCCAGCAGCGAGCGACAGGGGAGGGAGCAGTTCTTC. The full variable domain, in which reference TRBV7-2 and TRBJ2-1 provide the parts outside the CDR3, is GAGVSQSPSNKVTEKGKDVELRCDPISGHTALYWYRQSLGQGLEFLIYFQGNSAPDKSGLPSDRFSAERTGGSVSTLTIQRTQQEDSAVYLCASSERQGREQFFGPGTRLTVL.

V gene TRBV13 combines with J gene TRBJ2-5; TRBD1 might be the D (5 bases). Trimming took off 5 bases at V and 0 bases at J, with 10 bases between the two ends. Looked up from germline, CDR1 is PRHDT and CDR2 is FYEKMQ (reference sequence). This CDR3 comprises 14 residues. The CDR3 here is CASSLWGNQETQYF. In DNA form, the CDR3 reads TGTGCCAGCAGCCTGTGGGGCAACCAAGAGACCCAGTACTTC. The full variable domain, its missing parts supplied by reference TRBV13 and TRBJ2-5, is AAGVIQSPRHLIKEKRETATLKCYPIPRHDTVYWYQQGPGQDPQFLISFYEKMQSDKGSIPDRFSAQQFSDYHSELNMSSLELGDSALYFCASSLWGNQETQYFGPGTRLLVL.

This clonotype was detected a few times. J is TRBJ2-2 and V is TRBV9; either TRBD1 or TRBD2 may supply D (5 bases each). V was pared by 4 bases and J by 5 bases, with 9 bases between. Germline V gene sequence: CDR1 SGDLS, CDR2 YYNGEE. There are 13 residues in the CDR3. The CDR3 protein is CASSLWGTGELFF. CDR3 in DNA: TGTGCCAGCAGCCTTTGGGGGACCGGGGAGCTGTTTTTT.

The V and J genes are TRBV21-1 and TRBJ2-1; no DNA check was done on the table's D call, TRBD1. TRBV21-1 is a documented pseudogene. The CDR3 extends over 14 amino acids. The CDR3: CASSNRGGPNEQFF. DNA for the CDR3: TGTGCCAGCAGCAACCGGGGGGGGCCGAATGAGCAGTTCTTC.

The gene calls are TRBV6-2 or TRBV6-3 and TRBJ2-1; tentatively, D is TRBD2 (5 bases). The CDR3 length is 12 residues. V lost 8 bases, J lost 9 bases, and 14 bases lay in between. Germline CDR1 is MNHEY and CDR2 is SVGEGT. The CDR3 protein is CASAGDAGEQFF. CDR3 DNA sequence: TGTGCCAGCGCGGGCGACGCCGGTGAGCAGTTCTTC.

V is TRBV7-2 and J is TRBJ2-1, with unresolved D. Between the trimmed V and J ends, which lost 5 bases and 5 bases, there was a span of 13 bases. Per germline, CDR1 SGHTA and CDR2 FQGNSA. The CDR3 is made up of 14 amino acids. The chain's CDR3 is CASSVEMANNEQFF. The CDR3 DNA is TGTGCCAGCAGCGTCGAGATGGCTAACAATGAGCAGTTCTTC.

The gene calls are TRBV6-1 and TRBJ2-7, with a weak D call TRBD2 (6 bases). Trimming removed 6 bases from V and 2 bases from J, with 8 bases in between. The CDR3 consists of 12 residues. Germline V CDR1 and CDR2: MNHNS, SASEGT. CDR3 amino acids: CASSRLAYEQYF. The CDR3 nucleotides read TGTGCCAGCAGCAGACTAGCCTACGAGCAGTACTTC.

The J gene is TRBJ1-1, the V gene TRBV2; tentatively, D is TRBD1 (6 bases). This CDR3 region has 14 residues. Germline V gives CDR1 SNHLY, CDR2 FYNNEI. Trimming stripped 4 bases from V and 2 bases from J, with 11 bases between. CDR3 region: CASSGETGNTEAFF. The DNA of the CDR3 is TGTGCCAGCAGTGGAGAGACAGGAAACACTGAAGCTTTCTTT.